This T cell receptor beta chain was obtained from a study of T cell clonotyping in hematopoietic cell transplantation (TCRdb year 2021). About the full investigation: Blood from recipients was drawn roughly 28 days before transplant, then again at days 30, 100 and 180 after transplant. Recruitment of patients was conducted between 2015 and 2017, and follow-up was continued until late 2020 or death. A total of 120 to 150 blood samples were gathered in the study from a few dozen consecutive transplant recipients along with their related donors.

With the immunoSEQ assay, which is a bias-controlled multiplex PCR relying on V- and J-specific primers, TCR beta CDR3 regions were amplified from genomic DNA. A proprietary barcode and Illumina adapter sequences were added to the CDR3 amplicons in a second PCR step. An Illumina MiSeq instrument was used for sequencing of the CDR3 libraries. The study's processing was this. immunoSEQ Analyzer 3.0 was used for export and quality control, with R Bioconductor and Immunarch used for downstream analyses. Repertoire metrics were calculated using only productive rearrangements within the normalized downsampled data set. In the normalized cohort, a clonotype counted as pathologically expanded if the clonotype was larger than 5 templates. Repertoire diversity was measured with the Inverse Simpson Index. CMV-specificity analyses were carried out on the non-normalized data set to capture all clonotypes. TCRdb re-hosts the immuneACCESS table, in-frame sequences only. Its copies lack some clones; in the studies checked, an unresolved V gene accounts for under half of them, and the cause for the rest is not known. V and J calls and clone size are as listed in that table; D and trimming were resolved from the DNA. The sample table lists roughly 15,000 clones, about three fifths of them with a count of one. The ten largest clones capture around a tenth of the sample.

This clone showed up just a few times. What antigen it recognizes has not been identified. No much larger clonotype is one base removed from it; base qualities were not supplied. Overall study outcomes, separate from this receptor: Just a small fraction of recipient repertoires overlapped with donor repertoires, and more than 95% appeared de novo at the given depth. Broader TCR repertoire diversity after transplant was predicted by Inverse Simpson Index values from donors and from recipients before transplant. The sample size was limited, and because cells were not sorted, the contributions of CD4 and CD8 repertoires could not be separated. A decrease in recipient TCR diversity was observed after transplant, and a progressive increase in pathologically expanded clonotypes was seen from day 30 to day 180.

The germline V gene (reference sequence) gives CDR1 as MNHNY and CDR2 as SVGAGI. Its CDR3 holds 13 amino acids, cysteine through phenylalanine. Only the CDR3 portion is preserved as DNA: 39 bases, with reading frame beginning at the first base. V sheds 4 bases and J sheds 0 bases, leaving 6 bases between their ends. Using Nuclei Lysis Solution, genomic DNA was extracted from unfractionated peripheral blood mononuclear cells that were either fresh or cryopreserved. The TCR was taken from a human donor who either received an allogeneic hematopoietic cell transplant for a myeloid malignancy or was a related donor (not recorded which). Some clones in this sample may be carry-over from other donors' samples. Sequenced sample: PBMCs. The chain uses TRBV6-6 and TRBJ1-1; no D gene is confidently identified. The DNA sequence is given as TGTGCCAGCAGTTCGAGGGTGAACACTGAAGCTTTCTTT. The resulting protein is CASSSRVNTEAFF.